This T cell receptor beta chain was profiled in a study of T-cell reconstitution after alpha-beta-depleted transplantation in children. Whole-study results and caveats: At the one-year point after transplant, T-cell counts and TCRbeta diversity were found to come mostly from T cells that had been newly produced.

This CDR3 comprises 13 residues. CDR1 is SGHKS, CDR2 YYEKEE, per germline (reference sequence). V lost 0 bases and J lost 5, with 6 bases in between. Ten or more counts support this clonotype. Its antigen is unknown. The authors prepared the TCRbeta library with unique molecular identifiers. TCRdb reprocessed the PCR reads with MiXCR, giving one entry per CDR3 protein. The top ten hold approximately 4.5% of the sample, which has some 830,000 distinct CDR3 sequences, around 15% seen once. The chain carries TRBV5-5 and TRBJ2-1; possible D gene TRBD2, 5 bases. The sequencing used PBMCs, mostly from graft donor cells, collected 360 days after TCRalphabeta/CD19-depleted stem cell transplant. This receptor was identified in a male patient younger than 18 who had a stem cell transplant for acute lymphoblastic leukemia, so the T cells may come from the graft donor. The CDR3 nucleotides read TGTGCCAGCAGCTTGGTGGGAGACAATGAGCAGTTCTTC. It is translated as CASSLVGDNEQFF. Variable domain in full (rest from reference TRBV5-5 and TRBJ2-1): DAGVTQSPTHLIKTRGQQVTLRCSPISGHKSVSWYQQVLGQGPQFIFQYYEKEERGRGNFPDRFSARQFPNYSSELNVNALLLGDSALYLCASSLVGDNEQFFGPGTRLTVL.